Listed here are 9 T cell receptor beta chains from one sample, sequenced in a study of blood T cell repertoires in COVID-19. The method was immunoSEQ multiplex PCR; TCRdb's version includes in-frame clones alone and lacks a portion of them. The table includes over 150,000 clones, 70% to 90% detected once. Sequenced input: peripheral blood. These receptor sequences come from a man aged 50 or older with COVID-19, enrolled during active disease.

V is TRBV12-3 or TRBV12-4 and J is TRBJ2-7; 7 nucleotides agree with TRBD1. This CDR3 contains 13 residues. V was pared by 5 bases and J by 4 bases, with 5 bases of the junction left unmatched. Written as DNA, the CDR3 is TGTGCCAGCAGTATCCACAGGGGATACGAGCAGTACTTC. Its protein product is CASSIHRGYEQYF.

This chain connects TRBV7-9 to TRBJ2-1; D is possibly TRBD1 (6 bases). CDR3 length: 15 amino acids. The V gene's germline CDR1 is SEHNR and CDR2 FQNEAQ (reference sequence). The ends were cut back, 6 bases at V and 3 bases at J, with 15 bases in the middle. CDR3: CASSRTESYYNEQFF. The CDR3, as DNA: TGTGCCAGCAGTCGGACAGAAAGCTACTACAATGAGCAGTTCTTC.

The rearrangement links TRBV4-2 to TRBJ2-3; TRBD1 aligns across 9 bases. The CDR3 consists of 15 residues. CDR1 and CDR2 (germline): LGHNA, YNFKEQ. The J segment lost 6 bases and the V segment lost 0 bases, leaving 4 bases of the junction unmatched. CDR3 loop: CASSQEQGALDTQYF. CDR3 DNA: TGTGCCAGCAGCCAAGAACAGGGGGCGCTTGATACGCAGTATTTT.

This rearrangement joins TRBV18 to TRBJ1-2, with 7 bases aligning to TRBD1. With V trimmed by 2 bases and J by 3 bases, 9 bases remained unmatched. Germline loops: CDR1 KGHSH, CDR2 LQKENI. The CDR3 is 16 residues long. For the CDR3, the DNA is TGTGCCAGCTCACCAAAGCAGGGGGGAGGATACTATGGCTACACCTTC. Translating gives CASSPKQGGGYYGYTF.

The genes are TRBV24-1 and TRBJ2-2, with D maybe TRBD1 (5 bases). Germline lookup yields CDR1 KGHDR and CDR2 SFDVKD. V lost 4 bases, J lost 0 bases, and 8 bases lay in between. The CDR3 loop spans 15 amino acids. CDR3 residues: CATSEETANTGELFF. The CDR3 coding sequence is TGTGCCACCAGTGAAGAGACAGCGAACACCGGGGAGCTGTTTTTT.

The chain joins TRBV7-7 to TRBJ2-5, with 9 bases lining up with TRBD2. The germline gives CDR1 SSHAT, CDR2 FNYEAQ (reference sequence). Unmatched junction bases numbered 5, after V lost 1 base and J lost 5 bases. The CDR3 length is 15 residues. The CDR3 DNA reads as TGTGCCAGCAGCTTAGGGCGGGGGGGCGTGGAGACCCAGTACTTC. This encodes CASSLGRGGVETQYF.

V usage is TRBV5-1 and J usage is TRBJ2-7, with TRBD1 matching over 7 bases. Germline V gene lookup returns CDR1 SGHRS and CDR2 YFSETQ. Trimming cost V 4 bases and J 3 bases; bases outside gene matches: 13. This CDR3 has 16 amino acids. The CDR3 sequence is CASSRTPSRQGYEQYF. As DNA, the CDR3 is TGCGCCAGCAGCCGAACCCCATCACGACAGGGCTACGAGCAGTACTTC.

There are a few counts of this clone. The rearrangement joins TRBV27 to TRBJ1-1, with TRBD1 identical over 7 bases. This CDR3 is 13 amino acids long. CDR1 is MNHEY and CDR2 is SMNVEV in the germline V gene (reference sequence). The V segment lost 3 bases and the J segment 5 bases; nucleotides outside the gene matches: 3. CDR3 in amino acids: CASSLAQGTEAFF. The CDR3 coding sequence is TGTGCCAGCAGTTTGGCACAGGGGACTGAAGCTTTCTTT.

A few counts support this clone. The chain is built from TRBV19 and TRBJ1-3, with 9 bases matching TRBD1. The CDR3 spans 20 residues. Germline assignment: CDR1 LNHDA and CDR2 SQIVND (reference sequence). With 3 bases clipped from V and 0 bases from J, the junction kept 15 bases outside the gene matches. The CDR3 nucleotides read TGTGCCAGTAGTATGTCAACTACTCGGGGACAGGGCGTCTCTGGAAACACCATATATTTT. Its translation is CASSMSTTRGQGVSGNTIYF.